The 21 T cell receptor beta chains given below trace back to one sample, sequenced in a study of response to subunit inactivated influenza vaccine. TCRdb re-called the RT-PCR reads through MiXCR, storing one row per CDR3 protein. The table has 500,000 to 550,000 distinct CDR3 sequences, approximately 6.9% seen once. The source was PBMCs from blood, collected around 2 years after vaccination. The receptors derive from a man between 45 and 75 years old who received an inactivated influenza vaccine.

At least ten counts were recorded for this clonotype. The genes are TRBV6-1 and TRBJ2-5; no firm D call. This CDR3 region has 15 residues. Germline values: CDR1 MNHNS, CDR2 SASEGT. V was shortened by 4 bases and J by 5 bases, with 17 bases between the two germline ends. In nucleotides, the CDR3 is TGTGCCAGCAGTGCCGGTCTCCCGGGTGGGGAGACCCAGTACTTC. Protein: CASSAGLPGGETQYF.

This clonotype was seen a few times. This sequence joins TRBV29-1 and TRBJ2-7; possible D gene TRBD2, 7 bases. This CDR3 is 14 amino acids long. V was pared by 1 base and J by 3 bases, with 13 bases between. Germline CDR1 reads SQVTM; CDR2 reads ANQGSEA. CDR3 nucleotide sequence: TGCAGCGTTGAAGTACAGGGAGGGAACTACGAGCAGTACTTC. Translating it yields CSVEVQGGNYEQYF.

This clonotype appeared many times. The chain uses TRBV12-3 or TRBV12-4 and TRBJ2-1, with 13 bases lining up with TRBD2. J lost 4 bases, V lost 6 bases, and 3 bases had no gene match. The CDR3 spans 15 residues. The CDR3 reads CASRGGLAGYNEQFF. The CDR3 nucleotides read TGTGCCAGCAGGGGGGGACTAGCGGGATACAATGAGCAGTTCTTC.

A few counts support this clonotype. The chain uses TRBV6-2 or TRBV6-3 and TRBJ2-2, with 11 bases lining up with TRBD2. V was clipped by 6 bases and J by 5 bases; unmatched bases: 5. The CDR3 is 15 amino acids. Germline loops: CDR1 MNHEY, CDR2 SVGEGT. The CDR3 DNA reads as TGTGCCAGCAGCTCGACTAGCGGGAAGACCGGGGAGCTGTTTTTT. Residues: CASSSTSGKTGELFF.

The sample holds a few counts of this clonotype. The V and J genes are TRBV10-3 and TRBJ1-1, with D uncertain. Germline lookup yields CDR1 ENHRY and CDR2 SYGVKD. The CDR3 has 12 amino acids. V was pared by 8 bases and J by 1 base, with 8 bases between. The CDR3 loop reads CAIGGPNTEAFF. The DNA of the CDR3 is TGTGCCATCGGCGGACCGAACACTGAAGCTTTCTTT.

This clonotype was seen a few times. This chain links TRBV27 with TRBJ2-2; 7 bases fit TRBD2. V was pared by 6 bases and J by 1 base, with 5 bases of the junction left unmatched. There are 15 residues in the CDR3. Germline assignment: CDR1 MNHEY and CDR2 SMNVEV (reference sequence). CDR3 DNA: TGTGCCAGCAGGGGGTTAGCGGGGAACACCGGGGAGCTGTTTTTT. Amino acid sequence: CASRGLAGNTGELFF.

The table lists this clonotype with many counts. The rearrangement links TRBV12-3 or TRBV12-4 to TRBJ2-2, with TRBD2 as a possible D gene (6 bases). Trimming stripped 8 bases from V and 7 bases from J, with 11 bases between. The CDR3 runs 12 residues. The CDR3 coding sequence is TGTGCCAGCCGGTATAGCGGCGGGGAGCTGTTTTTT. This sequence encodes CASRYSGGELFF.

This clonotype was counted many times. This sequence joins TRBV7-8 and TRBJ2-3; no clear D. The V gene lost 5 bases and the J gene lost 6 bases, with 12 bases spanning the gap. The CDR3 length is 13 residues. Germline-derived CDR1 and CDR2 are SGHVS and FQNEAQ. CDR3 in DNA: TGTGCCAGCAGCCTCAATATGGGGGATACGCAGTATTTT. It is translated as CASSLNMGDTQYF. The full variable domain, with the rest looked up from reference TRBV7-8 and TRBJ2-3, is GAGVSQSPRYKVAKRGQDVALRCDPISGHVSLFWYQQALGQGPEFLTYFQNEAQLDKSGLPSDRFFAERPEGSVSTLKIQRTQQEDSAVYLCASSLNMGDTQYFGPGTRLTVL.

CDR3 in DNA: TGTGCCAGCAGTTACGGGTCGGGACTAGCTATTATGGCCAATGAGCAGTTCTTC. It codes for CASSYGSGLAIMANEQFF. This chain links TRBV6-5 with TRBJ2-1; 9 bases are a match to TRBD2. The CDR3 runs 18 residues. Germline V lookup: CDR1 MNHEY, CDR2 SVGAGI. V lost 2 bases, J lost 6 bases, and 14 bases stayed unmatched.

The table lists this clonotype with many counts. For the CDR3, the DNA is TGTGCCAGCAAACAAATACTAGCGGCCGCTGACAATGAGCAGTTCTTC. This encodes CASKQILAAADNEQFF. The chain has TRBV27 and TRBJ2-1; 8 bases are a match to TRBD2. The germline V gene encodes CDR1 MNHEY and CDR2 SMNVEV (reference sequence). V lost 7 bases and J lost 5; bases outside the gene matches: 13. CDR3 length: 16 residues.

This clonotype was counted ten times or more. V usage is TRBV6-1 and J usage is TRBJ1-2; 9 bases are a match to TRBD1. The CDR3 runs 14 residues. Per germline, CDR1 MNHNS and CDR2 SASEGT. With V trimmed by 6 bases and J by 0 bases, 2 bases remained unmatched. CDR3 residues: CASRGQGANYGYTF. The CDR3 nucleotides read TGTGCCAGCAGGGGACAGGGAGCTAACTATGGCTACACCTTC.

There are many counts of this clonotype. The rearrangement links TRBV5-1 to TRBJ2-1; D remains unclear. V dropped 1 base and J dropped 3 bases, with 5 bases sitting between them. CDR3 length: 13 amino acids. The germline V gene encodes CDR1 SGHRS and CDR2 YFSETQ. CDR3 sequence (DNA): TGCGCCAGCAGCTTGCAAGTCTACAATGAGCAGTTCTTC. Its translation is CASSLQVYNEQFF. The complete variable domain, with remaining parts taken from reference TRBV5-1 and TRBJ2-1, reads KAGVTQTPRYLIKTRGQQVTLSCSPISGHRSVSWYQQTPGQGLQFLFEYFSETQRNKGNFPGRFSGRQFSNSRSEMNVSTLELGDSALYLCASSLQVYNEQFFGPGTRLTVL.

CDR3 loop: CASSRNRGQTYEQYF. In DNA, the CDR3 is TGTGCCAGCAGTAGAAACAGGGGTCAGACCTACGAGCAGTACTTC. The chain uses TRBV27 and TRBJ2-7, with 7 bases identical to TRBD1. The ends lost 5 bases at V and 2 bases at J; junction bases unmatched: 9. In germline, CDR1 is MNHEY, CDR2 SMNVEV (reference sequence). There are 15 residues in the CDR3.

The chain employs TRBV10-3 and TRBJ2-7, with TRBD2 matching 9 bases. V lost 3 bases to trimming and J lost 9 bases; unmatched junction nucleotides: 9. CDR1 and CDR2 (germline): ENHRY, SYGVKD. The CDR3 loop spans 14 amino acids. This chain's CDR3 is CAISEVAGVYGQYF. In DNA, the CDR3 is TGTGCCATCAGTGAAGTAGCGGGAGTCTATGGGCAGTACTTC.

This clonotype was recorded a few times. The rearrangement joins TRBV11-2 to TRBJ2-3; no definite D call. The CDR3 totals 12 residues. Trimming left V 5 bases short and J 10 bases short, with 13 bases between. The V gene's germline CDR1 is SGHAT and CDR2 FQNNGV. CDR3 loop: CASSPVPTAQYF. In nucleotides, the CDR3 is TGTGCCAGCAGCCCCGTCCCAACGGCGCAGTATTTT.

This clonotype has only a few counts. V and J are TRBV27 and TRBJ1-1; unclear D gene. Trimming pared 4 bases from V and 5 bases from J, leaving 20 bases between. The CDR3 spans 16 residues. Germline loops: CDR1 MNHEY, CDR2 SMNVEV (reference sequence). The DNA for the CDR3 is TGTGCCAGCAGTTCCCCCTCTCAAAACCCGGGAACTGAAGCTTTCTTT. Protein sequence: CASSSPSQNPGTEAFF.

This clonotype was counted a few times. The V call is TRBV7-2, the J call TRBJ2-5, with 9 nucleotides matching TRBD2. CDR1 and CDR2 from the germline V gene are SGHTA and FQGNSA. J was trimmed by 1 base and V by 3 bases; bases with no gene match: 3. This CDR3 region has 15 residues. Here the CDR3 reads CASSLLLAGQETQYF. The CDR3 coding sequence is TGTGCCAGCAGCTTGTTACTAGCGGGCCAAGAGACCCAGTACTTC.

This clonotype was seen more than once but under ten times. This sequence joins TRBV5-1 and TRBJ2-5; TRBD1 matches 9 bases. The CDR3 runs to 15 residues. CDR1 is SGHRS and CDR2 is YFSETQ in the germline V gene. V trimming: 4 bases; J trimming: 5 bases; junction bases outside the gene matches: 9. In DNA, the CDR3 is TGCGCCAGCAGCCCACAGGGGGCGGGATACGAGACCCAGTACTTC. Translated, it gives CASSPQGAGYETQYF.

This clonotype was seen a few times. The chain combines TRBV3-1 with TRBJ2-7; D is ambiguous. Trimming left V 4 bases short and J 1 base short, with 11 bases between. Germline loops: CDR1 LGHDT, CDR2 YNNKEL (reference sequence). The CDR3 length is 14 residues. CDR3 in DNA: TGTGCCAGCAGCCGGGAACCGACATCCTACGAGCAGTACTTC. Encoded protein: CASSREPTSYEQYF.

This chain joins TRBV20-1 and TRBJ2-3, with 13 bases that match TRBD2. Germline V gene lookup returns CDR1 DFQATT and CDR2 SNEGSKA (reference sequence). Germline trimming cut 6 bases from V and 2 bases from J; bases unmatched to any gene: 5. The CDR3 covers 15 residues. For the CDR3, the DNA is TGCAGTGCCTTGACTAGCGGGGGGAACACAGATACGCAGTATTTT. Translation: CSALTSGGNTDTQYF.

The CDR3 region is CSVEHSGTRNEQFF. CDR3 in DNA: TGCAGCGTTGAACATTCCGGGACGCGCAATGAGCAGTTCTTC. This chain connects TRBV29-1 to TRBJ2-1, with D possibly being TRBD1 or TRBD2 (5 bases each). Trimming cost V 2 bases and J 6 bases, with 14 bases left between them. This CDR3 has 14 amino acids. Per the germline V gene, CDR1 is SQVTM and CDR2 is ANQGSEA.